The 18 T cell receptor beta chains below were found in one sample sequenced in a study of early T cells in non-severe SARS-CoV-2 infection (dated by TCRdb to 2020 to 2023). Preparation of the library involved 5' RACE. TCRdb records NextSeq 500 as the sequencer. The raw public data were reprocessed by TCRdb itself: fastp quality trimming at Q25, MiXCR clonotype calling, in-frame beta chains only. Every CDR3 protein is listed once, alongside the most common genes and DNA of its rows. This sample has some 77,000 distinct CDR3 sequences in its table, and 9.5% to 15% of those were observed once. The ten largest clones represent around 1.2% of the sample. The sequencing sample was made of whole blood. The receptor set was obtained from an adult who was a healthcare worker with PCR-confirmed SARS-CoV-2 infection or an uninfected control (not recorded which).

This clonotype was seen only a few times. V and J are TRBV27 and TRBJ2-1; no clear D gene. Between the trimmed V and J ends, which lost 4 bases and 7 bases, there was a span of 14 bases. The CDR3 runs to 14 residues. CDR1 MNHEY and CDR2 SMNVEV come from the germline V gene (reference sequence). DNA of the CDR3: TGTGCCAGCAGTTCCCCCCGGTTCCTAAATGAGCAGTTCTTC. Translated, it gives CASSSPRFLNEQFF.

This clonotype was seen a handful of times. The gene calls are TRBV20-1 and TRBJ1-1, with 7 bases matching TRBD1. Germline loops: CDR1 DFQATT, CDR2 SNEGSKA (reference sequence). This CDR3 is 14 amino acids long. The V segment lost 1 base and the J segment 5 bases; nucleotides outside the gene matches: 7. CDR3 protein: CSARGAGGETEAFF. The CDR3, as DNA: TGCAGTGCTAGAGGGGCAGGGGGAGAAACTGAAGCTTTCTTT.

This clonotype has more than one count but fewer than ten. The rearrangement links TRBV20-1 to TRBJ2-5; 9 bases match TRBD2. V lost 2 bases and J lost 0; bases outside the gene matches: 4. The V gene's germline CDR1 is DFQATT and CDR2 SNEGSKA (reference sequence). The CDR3 totals 15 residues. CDR3 region: CSARLASGDQETQYF. CDR3 nucleotide sequence: TGCAGTGCTAGATTGGCTAGCGGGGACCAAGAGACCCAGTACTTC.

This clonotype was seen repeatedly, ten times or more. The chain combines TRBV5-5 with TRBJ1-4, with D perhaps matching TRBD1 (5 bases). The germline gives CDR1 SGHKS, CDR2 YYEKEE (reference sequence). The CDR3 sequence is 15 residues long. V shed 4 bases and J shed 8 bases, with 18 bases lying between them. CDR3: CASSIGTSSGEKLFF. The CDR3 DNA sequence: TGTGCCAGCAGCATCGGGACCTCGTCGGGGGAAAAACTGTTTTTT.

The chain recombines TRBV7-8 with TRBJ2-2; D assignment may be TRBD1 or TRBD2 (6 bases each). Deletions cut 5 bases from V and 7 bases from J, with 17 bases between. Looked up from germline, CDR1 is SGHVS and CDR2 is FQNEAQ. The CDR3 sequence is 15 residues long. The chain's CDR3 is CASSRTPQGLGELFF. The CDR3 nucleotides read TGTGCCAGCAGCCGGACACCACAGGGACTCGGGGAGCTGTTTTTT.

J is TRBJ2-7 and V is TRBV6-2 or TRBV6-3, with 8 bases fitting TRBD1. V trimming: 6 bases; J trimming: 3 bases; junction bases outside the gene matches: 4. The CDR3 runs to 13 residues. CDR1 and CDR2 (germline): MNHEY, SVGEGT. In nucleotides, the CDR3 is TGTGCCAGCAGAGCTACAGGGGGCTACGAGCAGTACTTC. Translated, it gives CASRATGGYEQYF.

This rearrangement joins TRBV6-2 or TRBV6-3 to TRBJ2-7, with 7 bases matching TRBD1. The CDR3 has 14 residues. Germline CDR1 MNHEY, CDR2 SVGEGT. With V trimmed by 0 bases and J by 3 bases, 2 bases remained unmatched. The CDR3 DNA follows: TGTGCCAGCAGTTACTCGAGACAGGGCTACGAGCAGTACTTC. Its translation: CASSYSRQGYEQYF.

This clonotype was seen a few times. The chain links TRBV27 to TRBJ2-7, with D unclear. The germline V and J ends were trimmed by 4 bases and 3 bases, with 13 bases remaining between them. Germline CDR1 is MNHEY and CDR2 is SMNVEV (reference sequence). The CDR3 runs 14 residues. The CDR3 sequence: CASSSIGYSYEQYF. The CDR3 bases are TGTGCCAGCAGTTCTATAGGTTACAGCTACGAGCAGTACTTC.

This clonotype was counted a few times. The chain carries TRBV11-2 and TRBJ2-1; D is ambiguous. The CDR3 loop spans 15 amino acids. V lost 8 bases, J lost 4 bases, and 18 bases lay in between. Per germline, CDR1 SGHAT and CDR2 FQNNGV. CDR3 DNA sequence: TGTGCCAGCCGCGGCATCGGAGAAAATTACAATGAGCAGTTCTTC. Translation: CASRGIGENYNEQFF. The whole variable domain, remainder taken from reference TRBV11-2 and TRBJ2-1, is EAGVAQSPRYKIIEKRQSVAFWCNPISGHATLYWYQQILGQGPKLLIQFQNNGVVDDSQLPKDRFSAERLKGVDSTLKIQPAKLEDSAVYLCASRGIGENYNEQFFGPGTRLTVL.

The chain joins TRBV20-1 to TRBJ2-3; D tentatively fits TRBD1 or TRBD2 (5 bases each). The CDR3 runs to 14 residues. Trimming pared 3 bases from V and 2 bases from J, leaving 12 bases between. Germline V lookup: CDR1 DFQATT, CDR2 SNEGSKA (reference sequence). This CDR3 is CSASGQGDTDTQYF. For the CDR3, the DNA is TGCAGTGCTAGCGGGCAGGGAGACACAGATACGCAGTATTTT.

This clonotype was observed many times. V is TRBV7-2 and J is TRBJ1-1, with 8 bases aligning to TRBD1. V shed 2 bases, J shed 1 base, and the junction held 3 bases outside the gene matches. The CDR3 extends over 15 amino acids. CDR1 is SGHTA, CDR2 FQGNSA, per germline. The CDR3 region is CASSLSGGSNTEAFF. For the CDR3, the DNA is TGTGCCAGCAGCTTATCAGGGGGCTCGAACACTGAAGCTTTCTTT.

Many counts were recorded for this clonotype. The CDR3 sequence: CASSFISIGGIYNEQFF. The DNA of the CDR3 is TGTGCCAGCAGCTTCATAAGTATAGGCGGGATCTACAATGAGCAGTTCTTC. V usage is TRBV7-8 and J usage is TRBJ2-1; D might be TRBD2 (6 bases). The CDR3 has 17 amino acids. Germline values: CDR1 SGHVS, CDR2 FQNEAQ. Deletions cut 3 bases from V and 3 bases from J, with 18 bases between.

This clonotype was observed a handful of times. The V and J genes are TRBV7-9 and TRBJ2-1; D is possibly TRBD1 (5 bases). The CDR3 consists of 14 residues. Trimming took off 5 bases at V and 10 bases at J, with 18 bases between the two ends. CDR1 SEHNR and CDR2 FQNEAQ come from the germline V gene (reference sequence). The CDR3 here is CASSLNLDSKEQFF. The DNA of the CDR3 is TGTGCCAGCAGCCTAAACCTCGACAGCAAAGAGCAGTTCTTC.

This clonotype was seen repeatedly, ten times or more. The V and J genes are TRBV19 and TRBJ1-5; no firm D call. V lost 2 bases to trimming and J lost 10 bases, with 15 bases between them. Germline assignment: CDR1 LNHDA and CDR2 SQIVND (reference sequence). There are 14 residues in the CDR3. The DNA for the CDR3 is TGTGCCAGTAGTATATTGACCGGGCTTATTCCCCAGCATTTT. It codes for CASSILTGLIPQHF.

Ten or more counts support this clonotype. The chain's CDR3 is CASSQDRVEGTEAFF. The CDR3, as DNA: TGTGCCAGCAGCCAAGATCGGGTGGAAGGCACTGAAGCTTTCTTT. This chain connects TRBV3-1 to TRBJ1-1; D remains unclear. From germline, CDR1 is LGHDT and CDR2 YNNKEL (reference sequence). V was shortened by 0 bases and J by 4 bases, with 12 bases between the two germline ends. The CDR3 is 15 residues long.

This clonotype was counted only a few times. The gene calls are TRBV29-1 and TRBJ2-2, with D perhaps TRBD2 (6 bases). The CDR3 covers 13 residues. CDR1 and CDR2 (germline): SQVTM, ANQGSEA. The germline V and J ends were trimmed by 7 bases and 2 bases, with 11 bases remaining between them. CDR3 DNA sequence: TGCAGCGCTTGTAGCGGCAACACCGGGGAGCTGTTTTTT. Translating gives CSACSGNTGELFF.

In its sample, this clonotype was seen many times. The chain carries TRBV7-9 and TRBJ1-1; D is uncertain. V was clipped by 3 bases and J by 5 bases, with 10 bases between them. The CDR3 covers 13 residues. The germline V gene has CDR1 SEHNR and CDR2 FQNEAQ (reference sequence). CDR3 nucleotide sequence: TGTGCCAGCAGCTTTGAGGCTAAGACTGAAGCTTTCTTT. Protein: CASSFEAKTEAFF.

This clonotype has more than one count but fewer than ten. V gene TRBV5-4 combines with J gene TRBJ2-1; 12 bases align to TRBD1. V was pared by 0 bases and J by 7 bases, with 5 bases of the junction left unmatched. Germline lookup yields CDR1 SGHNT and CDR2 YYREEE (reference sequence). The CDR3 sequence is 16 residues long. The CDR3 loop is CASSLDRDRGRNEQFF. CDR3 nucleotides: TGTGCCAGCAGCTTGGACCGGGACAGGGGGCGGAATGAGCAGTTCTTC.